Below are 23 T cell receptor beta chains sequenced from a single sample in a study of radiation and T cells in renal cell carcinoma. Repertoires were generated with immunoSEQ multiplex PCR, while TCRdb's copy carries only in-frame clones and drops some. There are some 95,000 clones in the sample; approximately 86% occur only once, and approximately 8.4% lies in the top ten. The time point is: baseline pretreatment blood. Treatment reported: 15 Gy SBRT to primary tumor, nephrectomy 4 weeks later. The sample in question was blood, obtained from a patient whose treatment included radiotherapy and nephrectomy. The receptors come from a man aged 50-59 years with renal cell carcinoma.

V is TRBV19 and J is TRBJ2-3, with TRBD2 as a possible D gene (7 bases). Trimming removed 11 bases from V and 8 bases from J, with 20 bases in between. This CDR3 is built from 13 residues. The germline V gene has CDR1 LNHDA and CDR2 SQIVND (reference sequence). CDR3 region: CAPDLRGGGTQYF. In nucleotides, the CDR3 is TGTGCCCCGGACCTCCGGGGAGGGGGTACGCAGTATTTT.

This clone appeared a few times. The J gene is TRBJ1-1, the V gene TRBV4-3; possible D gene TRBD1, 6 bases. Germline V gene data show CDR1 as LGHNA and CDR2 as YSLEER. Trimming removed 3 bases at V and 7 bases at J, with 15 bases between. The CDR3 loop spans 14 amino acids. The CDR3 region has the DNA TGCGCCAGCAGCCACCGGGCGGGGGCGGGTGAAGCTTTCTTT. Its translation is CASSHRAGAGEAFF.

This clone was found once. The gene calls are TRBV23-1 and TRBJ1-1; D unclear. TRBV23-1 is assigned to the ORF class and has an uncertain function. This CDR3 comprises 17 residues. V dropped 4 bases and J dropped 0 bases, with 18 bases sitting between them. In DNA form, the CDR3 reads TGCGCCAGCAGTCGGGTAAGAGGCCGAAAAATGAACACTGAAGCTTTCTTT. This gives the protein CASSRVRGRKMNTEAFF.

V gene TRBV6-1 combines with J gene TRBJ1-2; D may be TRBD1 (5 bases). Trimming left V 4 bases short and J 5 bases short, with 14 bases between. Germline CDR1 MNHNS, CDR2 SASEGT. The CDR3 extends over 14 amino acids. As DNA, the CDR3 is TGTGCCAGCAGTGCCGACGGGACGTCATATGGCTACACCTTC. It yields the protein CASSADGTSYGYTF.

The rearrangement joins TRBV5-8 to TRBJ1-5; D is unclear. This CDR3 has 14 residues. The germline gives CDR1 SGHTS, CDR2 YDEGEE. V lost 0 bases to trimming and J lost 4 bases, with 8 bases between them. DNA for the CDR3: TGTGCCAGCAGCTTGGGGCAGATTAATCAGCCCCAGCATTTT. This sequence encodes CASSLGQINQPQHF.

The rearrangement joins TRBV6-5 to TRBJ2-6, with D tentatively TRBD1 (6 bases). This CDR3 region has 13 residues. In germline, CDR1 is MNHEY, CDR2 SVGAGI. V was shortened by 6 bases and J by 4 bases, with 7 bases between the two germline ends. In DNA form, the CDR3 reads TGTGCCAGCAGGGGGGCCGGGGCCAACGTCCTGACTTTC. It translates to CASRGAGANVLTF.

This clone was recorded only once. The gene calls are TRBV9 and TRBJ2-1; D not certain. Germline lookup yields CDR1 SGDLS and CDR2 YYNGEE. V was pared by 0 bases and J by 2 bases, with 9 bases between. This CDR3 has 15 amino acids. CDR3 amino acids: CASSVELAAYNEQFF. For the CDR3, the DNA is TGTGCCAGCAGCGTAGAATTAGCAGCCTACAATGAGCAGTTCTTC.

This rearrangement joins TRBV9 to TRBJ1-4; D possibly corresponds to TRBD1 (5 bases). CDR1 and CDR2 from the germline V gene are SGDLS and YYNGEE. V dropped 7 bases and J dropped 8 bases, with 27 bases sitting between them. The length of the CDR3 is 17 residues. The CDR3 DNA is TGTGCCAGCGGTAGAGGCGCCCACCCGGGGGACGGAGAAAAACTGTTTTTT. It specifies CASGRGAHPGDGEKLFF.

This sequence joins TRBV6-5 and TRBJ1-1; D possibly corresponds to TRBD1 (5 bases). The V and J ends lost 4 bases and 8 bases respectively, with 8 bases between them. This CDR3 region has 11 residues. The germline gives CDR1 MNHEY, CDR2 SVGAGI. This chain's CDR3 is CASSLGGEAFF. In DNA, the CDR3 is TGTGCCAGCAGTTTGGGGGGAGAAGCTTTCTTT.

The chain is built from TRBV19 and TRBJ2-5; D tentatively reads TRBD1 or TRBD2 (5 bases each). The germline V gene has CDR1 LNHDA and CDR2 SQIVND (reference sequence). The CDR3 loop spans 15 amino acids. V gave up 3 bases and J gave up 2 bases, with 13 bases separating them. The CDR3 reads CASSMERGRQETQYF. Here the CDR3 DNA reads TGTGCCAGTAGTATGGAAAGGGGACGGCAAGAGACCCAGTACTTC.

J is TRBJ2-7 and V is TRBV10-3; TRBD1 aligns across 7 bases. Germline loops: CDR1 ENHRY, CDR2 SYGVKD. The J segment lost 5 bases and the V segment lost 4 bases, leaving 8 bases of the junction unmatched. This CDR3 region has 14 residues. CDR3 coding DNA: TGTGCCATCAGTGGCGGACAGGATGGCGACGAGCAGTACTTC. Its protein is CAISGGQDGDEQYF.

The chain employs TRBV19 and TRBJ2-3; D uncertain. The ends were cut back, 8 bases at V and 0 bases at J, with 6 bases in the middle. Germline V gene lookup returns CDR1 LNHDA and CDR2 SQIVND (reference sequence). CDR3 length: 12 residues. The CDR3 spells CASRQSTDTQYF. In DNA form, the CDR3 reads TGTGCCAGTCGGCAGAGCACAGATACGCAGTATTTT.

The chain couples TRBV19 to TRBJ1-2, with TRBD1 identical over 8 bases. CDR3 length: 13 residues. Germline V gene sequence: CDR1 LNHDA, CDR2 SQIVND (reference sequence). V lost 5 bases to trimming and J lost 8 bases; unmatched junction nucleotides: 7. CDR3 protein: CASSFQGAGGYTF. The CDR3 DNA sequence: TGTGCCAGTAGTTTCCAGGGGGCTGGCGGCTACACCTTC.

The V gene is TRBV6-5, the J gene TRBJ2-5; 9 nucleotides agree with TRBD1. The CDR3 is 15 residues long. The J segment lost 1 base and the V segment lost 6 bases, leaving 6 bases of the junction unmatched. Germline V gives CDR1 MNHEY, CDR2 SVGAGI. CDR3 nucleotides: TGTGCCAGCAGCACCGGGACAGGGATCCAAGAGACCCAGTACTTC. It encodes CASSTGTGIQETQYF.

This clone was seen just once. The V and J genes are TRBV7-9 and TRBJ2-5; D not certain. This CDR3 region has 15 residues. The germline V gene encodes CDR1 SEHNR and CDR2 FQNEAQ (reference sequence). Between the trimmed V and J ends, which lost 1 base and 1 base, there was a span of 10 bases. Written as DNA, the CDR3 is TGTGCCAGCAGCTTAGGCAGGTACCTCCAAGAGACCCAGTACTTC. Translation: CASSLGRYLQETQYF.

The V and J genes are TRBV11-1 and TRBJ2-3; a weak D match, TRBD1 (6 bases). Germline lookup yields CDR1 SGHAT and CDR2 FQDESV (reference sequence). The CDR3 is made up of 15 amino acids. V shed 2 bases and J shed 3 bases, with 12 bases lying between them. CDR3 DNA sequence: TGTGCCAGCAGCTTATACAGGGTCGTGACAGATACGCAGTATTTT. The encoded protein is CASSLYRVVTDTQYF.

The CDR3 sequence: CASSDGGDPYNEQFF. CDR3 sequence (DNA): TGTGCCAGCAGTGACGGGGGGGACCCTTACAATGAGCAGTTCTTC. V is TRBV6-4 and J is TRBJ2-1; 7 positions agree with TRBD2. V trimming: 2 bases; J trimming: 4 bases; junction bases outside the gene matches: 5. The CDR3 contains 15 residues. Germline lookup yields CDR1 MRHNA and CDR2 SNTAGT.

The rearrangement links TRBV2 to TRBJ2-1; tentatively, D is TRBD1 or TRBD2 (5 bases each). Germline lookup yields CDR1 SNHLY and CDR2 FYNNEI. This CDR3 is built from 14 residues. V was clipped by 6 bases and J by 8 bases, with 17 bases between them. The CDR3 sequence: CASRAQLQGDEQFF. As DNA, the CDR3 is TGTGCCAGCAGAGCACAGTTGCAGGGAGATGAGCAGTTCTTC.

The gene calls are TRBV19 and TRBJ2-3; TRBD2 aligns across 10 bases. The CDR3 extends over 19 amino acids. Germline values: CDR1 LNHDA, CDR2 SQIVND (reference sequence). With 3 bases clipped from V and 0 bases from J, the junction kept 12 bases outside the gene matches. CDR3 sequence reads: CASSMRGQRGGHSTDTQYF. The CDR3 DNA sequence: TGTGCCAGTAGTATGAGAGGCCAGCGGGGGGGCCATAGCACAGATACGCAGTATTTT.

The table lists this clone with a few counts. The chain is built from TRBV5-4 and TRBJ1-6; 7 bases map to TRBD1. In germline, CDR1 is SGHNT, CDR2 YYREEE (reference sequence). The CDR3 extends over 16 amino acids. The V segment lost 2 bases and the J segment 8 bases; nucleotides outside the gene matches: 10. The CDR3: CASSFDPGTEDSPLHF. CDR3 bases: TGTGCCAGCAGCTTCGACCCCGGGACAGAAGATTCACCCCTCCACTTT.

The chain has TRBV30 and TRBJ2-2; the D call may be TRBD1 or TRBD2 (5 bases each). Trimming pared 0 bases from V and 7 bases from J, leaving 18 bases between. The CDR3 loop spans 16 amino acids. CDR1 is GTSNPN, CDR2 SVGIG, per germline (reference sequence). CDR3 DNA: TGTGCCTGGAGTGTACGGCCCGGGACCCTAAGCGGGGAGCTGTTTTTT. It translates to CAWSVRPGTLSGELFF. Using reference TRBV30 and TRBJ2-2 for the parts outside the CDR3, the full variable domain is SQTIHQWPATLVQPVGSPLSLECTVEGTSNPNLYWYRQAAGRGLQLLFYSVGIGQISSEVPQNLSASRPQDRQFILSSKKLLLSDSGFYLCAWSVRPGTLSGELFFGEGSRLTVL.

This clone was detected only a few times. The chain employs TRBV9 and TRBJ2-2; D gene unclear. The CDR3 spans 11 residues. V lost 6 bases and J 6 bases, leaving 6 bases between the germline ends. Germline-derived CDR1 and CDR2 are SGDLS and YYNGEE. This chain's CDR3 is CASKDPGELFF. The CDR3 nucleotides are TGTGCCAGCAAGGACCCCGGGGAGCTGTTTTTT.

A remark on this clone: A read error may produce the germline difference seen at one junction end. The V and J genes are TRBV7-7 and TRBJ2-5; D possibly uses TRBD1 or TRBD2 (6 bases each). From germline, CDR1 is SSHAT and CDR2 FNYEAQ (reference sequence). The CDR3 consists of 14 residues. CDR3 sequence (DNA): TGTGCTAGCAGCCGTGGGGGGCCTCAAGAGACCCAGTACTTC. Translation: CASSRGGPQETQYF.